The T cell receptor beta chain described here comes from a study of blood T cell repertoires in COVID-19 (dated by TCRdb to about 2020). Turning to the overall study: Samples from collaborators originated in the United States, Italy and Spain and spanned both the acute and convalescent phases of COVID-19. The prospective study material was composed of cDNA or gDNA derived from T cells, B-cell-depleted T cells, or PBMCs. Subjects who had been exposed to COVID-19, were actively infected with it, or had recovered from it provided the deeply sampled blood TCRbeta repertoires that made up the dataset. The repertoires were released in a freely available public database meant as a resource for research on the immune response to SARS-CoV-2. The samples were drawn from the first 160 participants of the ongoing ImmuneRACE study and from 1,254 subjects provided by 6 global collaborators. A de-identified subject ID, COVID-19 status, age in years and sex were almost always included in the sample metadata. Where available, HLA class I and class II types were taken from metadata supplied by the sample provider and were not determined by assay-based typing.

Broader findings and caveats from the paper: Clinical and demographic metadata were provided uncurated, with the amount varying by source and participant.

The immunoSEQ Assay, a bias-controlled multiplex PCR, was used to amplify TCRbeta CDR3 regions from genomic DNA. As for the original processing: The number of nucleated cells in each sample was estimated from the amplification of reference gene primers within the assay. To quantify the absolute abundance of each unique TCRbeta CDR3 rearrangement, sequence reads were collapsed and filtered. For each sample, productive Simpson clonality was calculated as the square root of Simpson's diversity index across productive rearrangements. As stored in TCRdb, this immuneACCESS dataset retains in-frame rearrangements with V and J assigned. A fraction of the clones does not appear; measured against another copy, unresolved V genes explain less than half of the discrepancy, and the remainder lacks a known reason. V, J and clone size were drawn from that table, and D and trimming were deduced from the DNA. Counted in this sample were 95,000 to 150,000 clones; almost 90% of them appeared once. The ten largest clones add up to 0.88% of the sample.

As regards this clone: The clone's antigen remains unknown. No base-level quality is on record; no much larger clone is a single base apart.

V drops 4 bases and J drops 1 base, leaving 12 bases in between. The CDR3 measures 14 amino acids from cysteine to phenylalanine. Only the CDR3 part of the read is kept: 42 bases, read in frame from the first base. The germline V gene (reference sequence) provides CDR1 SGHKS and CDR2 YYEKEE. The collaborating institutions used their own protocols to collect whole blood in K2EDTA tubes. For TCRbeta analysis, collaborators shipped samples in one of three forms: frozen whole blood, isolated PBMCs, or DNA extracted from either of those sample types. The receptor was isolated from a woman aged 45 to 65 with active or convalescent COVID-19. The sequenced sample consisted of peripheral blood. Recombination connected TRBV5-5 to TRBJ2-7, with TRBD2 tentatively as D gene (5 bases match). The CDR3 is CASSEQAVSYEQYF. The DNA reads TGTGCCAGCAGCGAGCAAGCGGTTTCCTACGAGCAGTACTTC.